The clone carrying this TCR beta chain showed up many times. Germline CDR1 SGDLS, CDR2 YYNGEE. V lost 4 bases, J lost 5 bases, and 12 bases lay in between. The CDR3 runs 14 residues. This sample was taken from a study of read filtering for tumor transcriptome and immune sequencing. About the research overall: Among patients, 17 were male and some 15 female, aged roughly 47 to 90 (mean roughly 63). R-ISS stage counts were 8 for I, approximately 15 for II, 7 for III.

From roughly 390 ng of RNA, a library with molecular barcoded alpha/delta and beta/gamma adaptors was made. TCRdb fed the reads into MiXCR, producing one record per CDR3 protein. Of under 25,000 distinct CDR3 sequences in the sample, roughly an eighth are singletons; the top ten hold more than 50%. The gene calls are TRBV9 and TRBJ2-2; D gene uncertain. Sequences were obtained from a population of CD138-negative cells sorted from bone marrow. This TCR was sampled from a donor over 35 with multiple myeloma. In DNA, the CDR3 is TGTGCCAGCAGCTTCAGAGGCAAGACCGGGGAGCTGTTTTTT. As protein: CASSFRGKTGELFF.